This T cell receptor (beta chain) was observed in a study of naive and memory T cell subsets. Two oligonucleotides, mixed equimolar, formed the beta constant-region primer covering TRBC1 and TRBC2. The ligated cDNA underwent four PCR rounds using SP2 and nested alpha and beta constant-region primers. MiXCR, applied by TCRdb to the UMI-ligation and nested PCR reads, yields one record per CDR3 protein. The profile covers about 150,000 distinct CDR3 sequences, with under 25% appearing a single time and 0.085% to 0.11% taken by the ten largest. In regard to this clonotype: Its antigen is undetermined.

CDR1 is MDHEN and CDR2 is SYDVKM in the germline V gene. V shed 4 bases and J shed 2 bases, with 6 bases lying between them. This CDR3 contains 12 residues. General observations from the study: Over 85% of naive TCR sequences appeared only once, unlike memory subsets. Especially in CD8 cells, naive repertoires contained a few larger clonotypes, possibly CD45RA-re-expressing memory cells. Activation and differentiation may alter RNA-based TCR counts. Each distinct alpha or beta sequence counts as one clonotype.

The receptor was isolated from a human donor in good health. The V and J genes are TRBV28 and TRBJ2-7; D uncertain. The sample taken for sequencing was naive CD4+ T cells from blood. Here the CDR3 reads CASSSLPYEQYF. The CDR3, as DNA: TGTGCCAGCAGTTCCCTCCCCTACGAGCAGTACTTC.